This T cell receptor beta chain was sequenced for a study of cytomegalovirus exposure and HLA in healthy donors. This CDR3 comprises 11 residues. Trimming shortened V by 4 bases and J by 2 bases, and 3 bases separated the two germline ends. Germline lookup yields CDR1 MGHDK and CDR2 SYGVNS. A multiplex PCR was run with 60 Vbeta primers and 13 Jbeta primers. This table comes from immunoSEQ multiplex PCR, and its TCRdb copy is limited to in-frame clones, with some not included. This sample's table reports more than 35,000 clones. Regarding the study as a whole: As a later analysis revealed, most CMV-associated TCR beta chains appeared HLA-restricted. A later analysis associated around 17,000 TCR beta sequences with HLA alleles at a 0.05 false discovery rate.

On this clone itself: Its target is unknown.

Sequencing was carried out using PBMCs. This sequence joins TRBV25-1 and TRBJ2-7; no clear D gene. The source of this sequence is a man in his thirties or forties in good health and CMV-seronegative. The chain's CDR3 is CASSGAYEQYF. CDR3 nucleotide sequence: TGTGCCAGCAGTGGAGCCTACGAGCAGTACTTC.